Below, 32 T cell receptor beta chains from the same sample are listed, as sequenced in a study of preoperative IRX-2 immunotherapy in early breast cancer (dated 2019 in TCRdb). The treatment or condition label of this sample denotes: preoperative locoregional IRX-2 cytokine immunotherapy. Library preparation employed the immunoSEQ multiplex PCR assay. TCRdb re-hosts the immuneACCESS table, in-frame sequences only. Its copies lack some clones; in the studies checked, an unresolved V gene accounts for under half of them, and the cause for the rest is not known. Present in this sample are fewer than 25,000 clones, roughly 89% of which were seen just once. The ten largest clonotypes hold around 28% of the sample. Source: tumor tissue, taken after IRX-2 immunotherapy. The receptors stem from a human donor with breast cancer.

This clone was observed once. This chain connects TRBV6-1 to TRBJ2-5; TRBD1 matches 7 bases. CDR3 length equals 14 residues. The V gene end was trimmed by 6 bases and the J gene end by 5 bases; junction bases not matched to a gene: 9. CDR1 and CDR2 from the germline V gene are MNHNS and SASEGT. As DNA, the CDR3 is TGTGCCAGCAGGATAAAACAGGGGTGGGAGACCCAGTACTTC. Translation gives CASRIKQGWETQYF.

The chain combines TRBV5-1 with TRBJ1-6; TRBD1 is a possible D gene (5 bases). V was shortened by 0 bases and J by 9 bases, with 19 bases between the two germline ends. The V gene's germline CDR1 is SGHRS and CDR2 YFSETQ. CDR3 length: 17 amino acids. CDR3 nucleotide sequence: TGCGCCAGCAGCTTGGAAGGGTTTGAGGGGATAGCTTCACCCCTCCACTTT. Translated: CASSLEGFEGIASPLHF.

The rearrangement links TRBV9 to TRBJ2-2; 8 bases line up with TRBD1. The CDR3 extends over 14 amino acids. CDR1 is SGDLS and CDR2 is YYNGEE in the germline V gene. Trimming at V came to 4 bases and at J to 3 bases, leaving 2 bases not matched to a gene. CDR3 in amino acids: CASSQTGDTGELFF. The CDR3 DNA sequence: TGTGCCAGCAGCCAGACAGGGGACACCGGGGAGCTGTTTTTT.

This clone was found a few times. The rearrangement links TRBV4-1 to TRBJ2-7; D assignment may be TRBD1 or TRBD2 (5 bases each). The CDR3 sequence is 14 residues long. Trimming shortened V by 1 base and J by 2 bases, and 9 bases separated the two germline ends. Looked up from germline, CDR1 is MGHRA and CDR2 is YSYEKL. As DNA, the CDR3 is TGCGCCAGCAGCCAAGGGGACGGCCCCTACGAGCAGTACTTC. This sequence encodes CASSQGDGPYEQYF.

The CDR3 loop reads CASSLYRGGYEQYV. The CDR3 bases are TGTGCCAGCAGCTTATATAGAGGGGGCTACGAGCAGTACGTC. This rearrangement joins TRBV11-2 to TRBJ2-7, with D perhaps matching TRBD1 (6 bases). V was clipped by 2 bases and J by 3 bases, with 11 bases between them. Looked up from germline, CDR1 is SGHAT and CDR2 is FQNNGV. The CDR3 has 14 residues.

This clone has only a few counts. The CDR3 DNA reads as TGCGCCAGCAGCCAAGCCCTCTCTACCCGACAAGAGACCCAGTACTTC. Residues: CASSQALSTRQETQYF. This sequence joins TRBV4-1 and TRBJ2-5; D is ambiguous. The CDR3 totals 16 residues. The germline V gene has CDR1 MGHRA and CDR2 YSYEKL. Trimming stripped 1 base from V and 2 bases from J, with 14 bases between.

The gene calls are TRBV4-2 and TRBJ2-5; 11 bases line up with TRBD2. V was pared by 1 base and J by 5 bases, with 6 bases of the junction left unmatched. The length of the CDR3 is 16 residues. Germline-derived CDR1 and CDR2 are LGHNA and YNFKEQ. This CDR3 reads CASSQGTSGSWETQYF. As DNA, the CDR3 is TGTGCCAGCAGCCAAGGGACTAGCGGGTCTTGGGAGACCCAGTACTTC.

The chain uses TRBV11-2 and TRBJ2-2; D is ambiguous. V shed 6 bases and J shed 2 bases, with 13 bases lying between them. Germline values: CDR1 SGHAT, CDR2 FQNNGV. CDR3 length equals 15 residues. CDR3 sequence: CASRELSPNTGELFF. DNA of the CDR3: TGTGCCAGCAGAGAACTATCCCCTAACACCGGGGAGCTGTTTTTT.

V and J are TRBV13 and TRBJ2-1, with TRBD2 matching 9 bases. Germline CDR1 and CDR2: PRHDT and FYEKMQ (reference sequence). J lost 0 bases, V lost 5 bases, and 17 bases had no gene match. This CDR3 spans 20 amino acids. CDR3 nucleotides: TGTGCCAGCAGCCGGACCCACAGCGGGGGGCGCTTTAGCTCCTACAATGAGCAGTTCTTC. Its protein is CASSRTHSGGRFSSYNEQFF. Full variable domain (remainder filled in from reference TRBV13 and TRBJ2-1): AAGVIQSPRHLIKEKRETATLKCYPIPRHDTVYWYQQGPGQDPQFLISFYEKMQSDKGSIPDRFSAQQFSDYHSELNMSSLELGDSALYFCASSRTHSGGRFSSYNEQFFGPGTRLTVL.

The CDR3 reads CATSEGGPDTQYF. Here the CDR3 DNA reads TGTGCCACCAGCGAGGGGGGACCGGATACGCAGTATTTT. The rearrangement uses TRBV15 and TRBJ2-3, with D perhaps given as TRBD1 or TRBD2 (6 bases each). The CDR3 covers 13 residues. Trimming cost V 5 bases and J 6 bases, with 12 bases left between them. Germline V CDR1 and CDR2: LNHNV, YYDKDF (reference sequence).

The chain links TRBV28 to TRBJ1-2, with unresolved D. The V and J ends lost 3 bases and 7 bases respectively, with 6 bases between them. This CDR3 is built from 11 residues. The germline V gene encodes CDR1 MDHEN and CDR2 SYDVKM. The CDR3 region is CASSLAGGYTF. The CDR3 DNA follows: TGTGCCAGCAGTTTGGCAGGTGGCTACACCTTC.

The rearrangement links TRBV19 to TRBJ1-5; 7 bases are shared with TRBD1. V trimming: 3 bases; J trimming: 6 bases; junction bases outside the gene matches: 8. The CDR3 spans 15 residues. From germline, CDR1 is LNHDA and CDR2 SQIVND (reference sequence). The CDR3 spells CASSIGGGFSQPQHF. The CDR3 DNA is TGTGCCAGTAGTATTGGAGGGGGCTTCAGTCAGCCCCAGCATTTT.

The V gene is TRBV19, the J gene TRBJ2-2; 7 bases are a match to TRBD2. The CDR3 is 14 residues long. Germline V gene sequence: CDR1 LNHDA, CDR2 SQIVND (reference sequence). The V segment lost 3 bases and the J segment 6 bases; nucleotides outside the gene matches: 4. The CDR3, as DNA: TGTGCCAGTAGTATCCATGGGGGGGCCGGGGAGCTGTTTTTT. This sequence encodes CASSIHGGAGELFF.

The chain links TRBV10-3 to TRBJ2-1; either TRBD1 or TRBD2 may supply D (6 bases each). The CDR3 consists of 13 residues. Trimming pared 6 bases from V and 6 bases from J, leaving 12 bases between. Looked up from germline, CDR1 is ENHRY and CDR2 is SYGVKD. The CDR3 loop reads CAIRNRDSNEQFF. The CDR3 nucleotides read TGTGCCATCAGAAACAGGGACTCCAATGAGCAGTTCTTC.

The CDR3: CASSSTRGQSPLHF. CDR3 sequence (DNA): TGTGCCAGTAGTTCTACCAGGGGGCAATCACCCCTCCACTTT. The chain combines TRBV19 with TRBJ1-6; 8 nucleotides match TRBD1. After removal of 5 bases from V and 10 bases from J, the junction contained 7 bases not matched to a gene. This CDR3 spans 14 amino acids. Germline CDR1 and CDR2: LNHDA and SQIVND (reference sequence).

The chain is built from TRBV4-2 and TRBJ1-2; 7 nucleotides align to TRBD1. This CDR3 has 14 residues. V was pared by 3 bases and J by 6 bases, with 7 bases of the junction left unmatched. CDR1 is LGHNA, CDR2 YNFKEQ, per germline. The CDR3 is CASSQVDRENGYTF. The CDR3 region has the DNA TGTGCCAGCAGCCAGGTCGACAGGGAAAATGGCTACACCTTC.

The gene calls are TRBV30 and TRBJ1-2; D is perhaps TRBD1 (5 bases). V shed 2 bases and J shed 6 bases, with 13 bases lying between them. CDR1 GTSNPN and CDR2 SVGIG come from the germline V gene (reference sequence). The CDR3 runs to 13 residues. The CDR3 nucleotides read TGTGCCTGGAGTCCGGGGGGAAGGAATGGCTACACCTTC. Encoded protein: CAWSPGGRNGYTF.

CDR3 sequence reads: CASSQDRGRTGELFF. The CDR3 region has the DNA TGTGCCAGCAGCCAGGACAGGGGGAGGACCGGGGAGCTGTTTTTT. This chain connects TRBV14 to TRBJ2-2, with 10 bases lining up with TRBD1. V shed 3 bases and J 5 bases; nucleotides not matched to a gene: 3. Germline V gene lookup returns CDR1 SGHDN and CDR2 FVKESK. This CDR3 is built from 15 residues. Combining the CDR3 with reference TRBV14 and TRBJ2-2 gives the whole variable domain EAGVTQFPSHSVIEKGQTVTLRCDPISGHDNLYWYRRVMGKEIKFLLHFVKESKQDESGMPNNRFLAERTGGTYSTLKVQPAELEDSGVYFCASSQDRGRTGELFFGEGSRLTVL.

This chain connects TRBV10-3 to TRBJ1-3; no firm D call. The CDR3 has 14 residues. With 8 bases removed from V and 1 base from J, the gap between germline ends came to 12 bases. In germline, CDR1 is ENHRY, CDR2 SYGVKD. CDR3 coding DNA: TGTGCCATCGGAGGAGACTCATCTGGAAACACCATATATTTT. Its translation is CAIGGDSSGNTIYF.

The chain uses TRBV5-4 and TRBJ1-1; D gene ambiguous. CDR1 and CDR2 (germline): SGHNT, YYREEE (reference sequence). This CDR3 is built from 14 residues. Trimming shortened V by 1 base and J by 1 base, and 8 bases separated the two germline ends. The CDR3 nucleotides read TGTGCCAGCAGCTTGCAACACTCGAACACTGAAGCTTTCTTT. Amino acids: CASSLQHSNTEAFF.

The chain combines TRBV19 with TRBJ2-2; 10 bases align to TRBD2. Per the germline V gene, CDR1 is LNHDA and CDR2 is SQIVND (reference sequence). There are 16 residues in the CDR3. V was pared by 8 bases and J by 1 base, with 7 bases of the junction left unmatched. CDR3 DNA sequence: TGTGCCAGTCACTTAGCGGGGGGCGTGAACACCGGGGAGCTGTTTTTT. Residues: CASHLAGGVNTGELFF.

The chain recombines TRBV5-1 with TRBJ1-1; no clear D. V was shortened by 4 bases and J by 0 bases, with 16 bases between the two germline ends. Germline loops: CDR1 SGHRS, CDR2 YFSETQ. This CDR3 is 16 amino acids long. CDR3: CASSASRTVLNTEAFF. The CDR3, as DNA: TGCGCCAGCAGCGCAAGCCGGACGGTTTTGAACACTGAAGCTTTCTTT.

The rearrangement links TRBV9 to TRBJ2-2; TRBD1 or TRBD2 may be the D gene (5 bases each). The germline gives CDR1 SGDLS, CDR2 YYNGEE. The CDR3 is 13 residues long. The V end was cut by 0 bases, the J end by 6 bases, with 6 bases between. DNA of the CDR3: TGTGCCAGCAGCGTAGGAGGGGCCGGGGAGCTGTTTTTT. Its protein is CASSVGGAGELFF.

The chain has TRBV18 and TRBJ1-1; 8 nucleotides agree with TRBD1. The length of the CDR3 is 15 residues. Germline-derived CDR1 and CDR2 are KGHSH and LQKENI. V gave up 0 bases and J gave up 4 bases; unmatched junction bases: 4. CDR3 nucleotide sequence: TGTGCCAGCTCACCACCGACAGGGGAGGGCACTGAAGCTTTCTTT. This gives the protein CASSPPTGEGTEAFF. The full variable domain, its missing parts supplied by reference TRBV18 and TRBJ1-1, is NAGVMQNPRHLVRRRGQEARLRCSPMKGHSHVYWYRQLPEEGLKFMVYLQKENIIDESGMPKERFSAEFPKEGPSILRIQQVVRGDSAAYFCASSPPTGEGTEAFFGQGTRLTVV.

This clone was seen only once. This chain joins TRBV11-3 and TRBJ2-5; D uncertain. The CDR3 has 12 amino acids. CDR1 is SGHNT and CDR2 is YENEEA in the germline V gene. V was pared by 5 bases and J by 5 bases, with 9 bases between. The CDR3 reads CASSTTGETQYF. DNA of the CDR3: TGTGCCAGCAGCACAACTGGGGAGACCCAGTACTTC.

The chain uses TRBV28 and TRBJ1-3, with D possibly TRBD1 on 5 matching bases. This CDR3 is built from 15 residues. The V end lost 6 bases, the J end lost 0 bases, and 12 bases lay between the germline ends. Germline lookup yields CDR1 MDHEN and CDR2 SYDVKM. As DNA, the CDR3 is TGTGCCAGCAGATCCCCCGGGGGCTCTGGAAACACCATATATTTT. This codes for CASRSPGGSGNTIYF.

CDR3 residues: CASSLGFAYSPLHF. The CDR3 region has the DNA TGCGCCAGCAGCTTGGGGTTCGCGTATTCACCCCTCCACTTT. This rearrangement joins TRBV5-1 to TRBJ1-6; D unresolved. The germline CDR1 and CDR2 sequences are SGHRS and YFSETQ. CDR3 length equals 14 residues. The germline V and J ends were trimmed by 0 bases and 8 bases, with 9 bases remaining between them. Based on the CDR3 plus reference TRBV5-1 and TRBJ1-6, the full variable domain is KAGVTQTPRYLIKTRGQQVTLSCSPISGHRSVSWYQQTPGQGLQFLFEYFSETQRNKGNFPGRFSGRQFSNSRSEMNVSTLELGDSALYLCASSLGFAYSPLHFGNGTRLTVT.

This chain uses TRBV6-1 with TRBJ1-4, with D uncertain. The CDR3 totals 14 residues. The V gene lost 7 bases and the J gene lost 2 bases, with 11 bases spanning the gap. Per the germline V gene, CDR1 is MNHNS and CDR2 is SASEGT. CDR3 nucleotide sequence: TGTGCCAGCACTAGATTTCAGACTAATGAAAAACTGTTTTTT. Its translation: CASTRFQTNEKLFF.

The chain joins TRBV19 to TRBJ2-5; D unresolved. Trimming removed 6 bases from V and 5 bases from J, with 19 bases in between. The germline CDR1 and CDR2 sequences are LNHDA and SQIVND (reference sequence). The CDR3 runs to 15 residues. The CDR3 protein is CASSRLVGSRETQYF. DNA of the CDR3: TGTGCCAGTAGCAGACTTGTCGGCAGTCGGGAGACCCAGTACTTC.

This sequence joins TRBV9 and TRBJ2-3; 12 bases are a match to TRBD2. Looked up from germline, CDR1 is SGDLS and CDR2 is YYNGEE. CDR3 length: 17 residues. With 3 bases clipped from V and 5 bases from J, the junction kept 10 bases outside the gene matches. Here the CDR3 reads CASSATSGGRSGDTQYF. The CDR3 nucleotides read TGTGCCAGCAGCGCGACTAGCGGGGGACGATCAGGAGATACGCAGTATTTT.

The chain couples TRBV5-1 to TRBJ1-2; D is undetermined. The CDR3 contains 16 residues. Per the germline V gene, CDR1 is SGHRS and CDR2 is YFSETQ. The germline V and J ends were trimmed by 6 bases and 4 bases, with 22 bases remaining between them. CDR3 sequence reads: CASTLGISRAGYGYTF. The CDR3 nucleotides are TGCGCCAGCACCTTAGGCATTTCTCGCGCTGGCTATGGCTACACCTTC. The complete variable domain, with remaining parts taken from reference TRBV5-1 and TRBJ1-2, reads KAGVTQTPRYLIKTRGQQVTLSCSPISGHRSVSWYQQTPGQGLQFLFEYFSETQRNKGNFPGRFSGRQFSNSRSEMNVSTLELGDSALYLCASTLGISRAGYGYTFGSGTRLTVV.

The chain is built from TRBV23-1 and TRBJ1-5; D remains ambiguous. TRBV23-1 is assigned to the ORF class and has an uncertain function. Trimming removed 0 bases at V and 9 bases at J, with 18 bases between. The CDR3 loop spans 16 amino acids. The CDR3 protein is CASSQSKKEENPPQHF. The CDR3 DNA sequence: TGCGCCAGCAGTCAATCGAAGAAGGAGGAAAACCCGCCCCAGCATTTT.